The present T cell receptor (beta chain) was sequenced within a study of T cell clonality in common variable immunodeficiency. Sequenced by immunoSEQ multiplex PCR; TCRdb stores in-frame clones only, minus some. The sample holds 40,000 to 60,000 clones, and no clone turns up only once. This clone was observed at least ten times. The read falls 3 residues short of the CDR3 end, and the missing part is taken from the germline J gene. Germline assignment: CDR1 SGHRS and CDR2 YFSETQ. V dropped 4 bases and J dropped 7 bases, with 9 bases sitting between them. The CDR3 covers 13 residues. Sample: peripheral blood mononuclear cells. The source is a person aged 18 to 75 in good health. The chain is built from TRBV5-1 and TRBJ1-6; no reliable D call. The DNA read from the CDR3 is TGCGCCAGCAGCCCACTATTCAATTCACCC. Translation: CASSPLFNSP. The CDR3 as a whole reads CASSPLFNSPLHF.